The 20 T cell receptor beta chains reported below all come from one sample, sequenced in a study of a mutant IDH1 vaccine in newly diagnosed glioma. The antigens of these receptors remain unknown. Time point here: week 47, end of study. A 20-mer mutant IDH1 peptide at 300 ug was injected subcutaneously with topical imiquimod. Profiled with immunoSEQ multiplex PCR; TCRdb holds only in-frame clones, not every one. The repertoire holds fewer than 85,000 clones, roughly four fifths seen once, with around 5.3% in the top ten. Sequenced here: PBMCs, sampled from a glioma patient whose treatment included an IDH1 peptide vaccine. The receptor source for this set is a man aged 35-49 years with glioma.

The chain carries TRBV7-9 and TRBJ2-3, with 8 bases that match TRBD1. The CDR3 runs to 17 residues. The V and J ends lost 1 base and 4 bases, in that order; junction bases with no gene match: 10. The germline V gene encodes CDR1 SEHNR and CDR2 FQNEAQ (reference sequence). The CDR3 spells CASSLVGAGGYSDTQYF. The CDR3 DNA reads TGTGCCAGCAGCTTAGTGGGGGCAGGGGGCTACTCAGATACGCAGTATTTT. Full variable domain (outside the CDR3, taken from reference TRBV7-9 and TRBJ2-3): DTGVSQNPRHKITKRGQNVTFRCDPISEHNRLYWYRQTLGQGPEFLTYFQNEAQLEKSRLLSDRFSAERPKGSFSTLEIQRTEQGDSAMYLCASSLVGAGGYSDTQYFGPGTRLTVL.

V and J are TRBV7-2 and TRBJ1-2; tentatively, D is TRBD1 (5 bases). This CDR3 region has 14 residues. Looked up from germline, CDR1 is SGHTA and CDR2 is FQGNSA. Trimming pared 0 bases from V and 8 bases from J, leaving 13 bases between. The CDR3: CASSLAGGAEGYTF. In DNA, the CDR3 is TGTGCCAGCAGCTTAGCGGGAGGGGCGGAGGGCTACACCTTC.

J is TRBJ2-1 and V is TRBV7-2; the D is unclear. This CDR3 has 12 residues. Germline V gene sequence: CDR1 SGHTA, CDR2 FQGNSA. V lost 2 bases, J lost 2 bases, and 1 base lay in between. The CDR3 DNA is TGTGCCAGCAGCTTAACCTACAATGAGCAGTTCTTC. Translating gives CASSLTYNEQFF.

The rearrangement links TRBV19 to TRBJ1-4; 7 bases are a match to TRBD1. Germline V CDR1 and CDR2: LNHDA, SQIVND (reference sequence). This CDR3 region has 14 residues. After removal of 7 bases from V and 5 bases from J, the junction contained 7 bases not matched to a gene. The chain's CDR3 is CASNEGARNEKLFF. The DNA for the CDR3 is TGTGCCAGTAATGAGGGGGCGAGGAATGAAAAACTGTTTTTT.

This clone was counted only a few times. The chain joins TRBV4-2 to TRBJ1-2; D not certain. The CDR3 is made up of 15 amino acids. V was pared by 0 bases and J by 4 bases, with 12 bases between. CDR1 is LGHNA, CDR2 YNFKEQ, per germline. The CDR3 sequence: CASSQEGNSLYGYTF. DNA of the CDR3: TGTGCCAGCAGCCAAGAAGGTAACAGTCTCTATGGCTACACCTTC.

CDR3 nucleotide sequence: TGCGCCAGCAGTCATTTCGGACAGGGGGCCGCTGAAGCTTTCTTT. This translates into CASSHFGQGAAEAFF. V is TRBV23-1 and J is TRBJ1-1; TRBD1 aligns across 11 bases. TRBV23-1 is given ORF status, its function remaining uncertain. The CDR3 has 15 residues. The V segment lost 3 bases and the J segment 6 bases; nucleotides outside the gene matches: 6.

This chain connects TRBV4-3 to TRBJ2-7; D ambiguous. Deletions cut 1 base from V and 12 bases from J, with 16 bases between. Germline V gives CDR1 LGHNA, CDR2 YSLEER. The CDR3 sequence is 13 residues long. In nucleotides, the CDR3 is TGCGCCAGCAGCCAAGTTCGGGTTGGGCAGCGGTACTTC. This gives the protein CASSQVRVGQRYF.

V usage is TRBV6-1 and J usage is TRBJ2-2; D may be TRBD1 (5 bases). CDR3 length: 13 amino acids. V was pared by 8 bases and J by 4 bases, with 11 bases between. CDR1 is MNHNS and CDR2 is SASEGT in the germline V gene. The CDR3 reads CASVPDSTGELFF. In DNA, the CDR3 is TGTGCCAGCGTTCCTGACAGCACCGGGGAGCTGTTTTTT.

CDR3 residues: CASSQASGQAIAKNIQYF. The CDR3 DNA sequence: TGTGCCAGCAGCCAAGCGTCGGGACAGGCCATAGCCAAAAACATTCAGTACTTC. The chain couples TRBV14 to TRBJ2-4, with 8 bases matching TRBD1. CDR1 SGHDN and CDR2 FVKESK come from the germline V gene. Trimming cost V 1 base and J 0 bases; bases outside gene matches: 8. The CDR3 runs to 18 residues.

The J gene is TRBJ2-7, the V gene TRBV7-2; D may be TRBD1 (6 bases). The CDR3 runs 13 residues. V was cut by 1 base and J by 4 bases, with 8 bases left in between. Looked up from germline, CDR1 is SGHTA and CDR2 is FQGNSA. CDR3 region: CASSLEGGYEQYF. CDR3 nucleotide sequence: TGTGCCAGCAGCTTAGAAGGGGGTTACGAGCAGTACTTC.

The chain employs TRBV11-3 and TRBJ2-3, with D possibly matching TRBD2 (7 bases). The germline V and J ends were trimmed by 5 bases and 2 bases, with 17 bases remaining between them. Germline V CDR1 and CDR2: SGHNT, YENEEA. This CDR3 has 16 amino acids. The CDR3 DNA reads TGTGCCAGCAGCCGGGGGCTAGCGGACCTCACAGATACGCAGTATTTT. Its translation: CASSRGLADLTDTQYF.

CDR3 DNA: TGTGCCTGGAGTGTAGGATCTCAACAAGAGACCCAGTACTTC. This translates into CAWSVGSQQETQYF. This chain joins TRBV30 and TRBJ2-5; D remains ambiguous. The CDR3 contains 14 residues. Germline CDR1 GTSNPN, CDR2 SVGIG (reference sequence). V was cut by 0 bases and J by 2 bases, with 10 bases left in between.

The chain has TRBV29-1 and TRBJ2-1; D is perhaps TRBD1 or TRBD2 (5 bases each). Germline CDR1 SQVTM, CDR2 ANQGSEA. This CDR3 spans 14 amino acids. Trimming pared 6 bases from V and 2 bases from J, leaving 14 bases between. CDR3 residues: CSVVQGVAYNEQFF. As DNA, the CDR3 is TGCAGCGTGGTGCAGGGAGTTGCCTACAATGAGCAGTTCTTC.

The J gene is TRBJ2-1, the V gene TRBV4-1; 11 bases are a match to TRBD2. Trimming at V came to 3 bases and at J to 3 bases, leaving 1 base not matched to a gene. Germline-derived CDR1 and CDR2 are MGHRA and YSYEKL. This CDR3 has 15 amino acids. Here the CDR3 reads CASSQGLAVYNEQFF. The CDR3 nucleotides read TGCGCCAGCAGCCAGGGACTAGCGGTCTACAATGAGCAGTTCTTC.

The chain employs TRBV6-5 and TRBJ1-2; no clear D gene. V was pared by 11 bases and J by 6 bases, with 13 bases between. CDR3 length: 11 amino acids. Looked up from germline, CDR1 is MNHEY and CDR2 is SVGAGI. CDR3 nucleotides: TGTGCCGTGGCTGCTTGGGATGGCTACACCTTC. Translating gives CAVAAWDGYTF.

The J gene is TRBJ1-5, the V gene TRBV28; TRBD1 matches at 8 bases. The CDR3 sequence is 14 residues long. Germline loops: CDR1 MDHEN, CDR2 SYDVKM. V was pared by 7 bases and J by 7 bases, with 9 bases of the junction left unmatched. The CDR3 sequence is CASKMTGAGQPQHF. The CDR3 bases are TGTGCCAGCAAGATGACAGGGGCAGGCCAGCCCCAGCATTTT.

The chain has TRBV19 and TRBJ2-2; perhaps TRBD1 as D (5 bases). The CDR3 loop spans 15 amino acids. Germline CDR1 is LNHDA and CDR2 is SQIVND (reference sequence). V dropped 7 bases and J dropped 5 bases, with 17 bases sitting between them. The CDR3 region has the DNA TGTGCCAGTACTCCTTCCCAGGGTCGGACCGGGGAGCTGTTTTTT. Translated, it gives CASTPSQGRTGELFF.

The chain has TRBV7-6 and TRBJ2-7; D possibly corresponds to TRBD1 (6 bases). The CDR3 spans 12 residues. Trimming took 5 bases from V and 2 from J, leaving 7 bases between them. The germline V gene has CDR1 SGHVS and CDR2 FNYEAQ. This chain's CDR3 is CASSTGTYEQYF. The CDR3 DNA follows: TGTGCCAGCAGCACAGGGACCTACGAGCAGTACTTC.

The chain recombines TRBV5-1 with TRBJ1-2; no clear D. Deletions cut 3 bases from V and 8 bases from J, with 8 bases between. Germline lookup yields CDR1 SGHRS and CDR2 YFSETQ. The CDR3 is 11 amino acids. As DNA, the CDR3 is TGCGCCAGCAGCTCCCCCGGGGGCTACACCTTC. The encoded protein is CASSSPGGYTF.

In its sample, this clone was seen once. This sequence joins TRBV15 and TRBJ2-7; D perhaps matches TRBD1 (5 bases). V was cut by 4 bases and J by 0 bases, with 16 bases left in between. The CDR3 is 16 amino acids. Germline V gene lookup returns CDR1 LNHNV and CDR2 YYDKDF (reference sequence). The CDR3 is CATSTTKPGPSYEQYF. CDR3 nucleotides: TGTGCCACCAGCACTACTAAGCCAGGGCCCTCCTACGAGCAGTACTTC.